The 27 T cell receptor beta chains in this list originate from one sample, sequenced in a study of Graves' ophthalmopathy and Graves' hyperthyroidism. Amplified TCR beta CDR3 regions were obtained using RNA transcripts as template. The library came from an HTBI-primed first-round RT-PCR and a second-round multiplex PCR. MiXCR was run by TCRdb on the multiplex PCR reads, yielding one entry per CDR3 protein. The table has approximately 700,000 distinct CDR3 sequences, 35% to 50% seen once. What was sequenced was peripheral blood. The receptors come from an adult man with Graves' ophthalmopathy.

This clonotype was seen at least ten times. V and J are TRBV7-8 and TRBJ2-6; D perhaps matches TRBD1 (6 bases). The V gene lost 5 bases and the J gene lost 2 bases, with 13 bases spanning the gap. The CDR3 extends over 16 amino acids. Germline CDR1 is SGHVS and CDR2 is FQNEAQ. The CDR3 DNA reads as TGTGCCAGCAGCCAGGTGAACAGGGCTGGGGCCAACGTCCTGACTTTC. Encoded protein: CASSQVNRAGANVLTF.

Details on this clonotype: This sequence may be a read error, since a much larger clone differs from it by one base. The chain carries TRBV19 and TRBJ1-5, with 7 positions matching TRBD1. Germline V lookup: CDR1 LNHDA, CDR2 SQIVND (reference sequence). The CDR3 runs to 14 residues. CDR3 residues: CASTNDREVQPLHF. As DNA, the CDR3 is TGTGCCAGTACGAACGACAGGGAGGTTCAGCCCCTGCATTTT.

A few counts support this clonotype. The V call is TRBV7-9, the J call TRBJ2-7; 11 bases agree with TRBD1. V shed 6 bases, J shed 5 bases, and the junction held 9 bases outside the gene matches. Germline CDR1 reads SEHNR; CDR2 reads FQNEAQ (reference sequence). CDR3 length: 15 residues. The CDR3 loop reads CASSEYRTGGDEQYF. The CDR3 DNA reads TGTGCCAGCAGTGAATACCGGACAGGGGGCGACGAGCAGTACTTC.

In its sample, this clonotype was seen many times. The chain combines TRBV2 with TRBJ1-2; D is ambiguous. V lost 1 base to trimming and J lost 13 bases, with 10 bases between them. Germline CDR1 is SNHLY and CDR2 is FYNNEI. CDR3 size: 11 residues. CDR3 amino acids: CASSEGWGVTF. Here the CDR3 DNA reads TGTGCCAGCAGTGAAGGGTGGGGTGTCACCTTC.

This clonotype was observed at least ten times. The V gene is TRBV29-1, the J gene TRBJ1-1, with a weak D call TRBD1 (5 bases). Trimming removed 6 bases from V and 0 bases from J, with 17 bases in between. There are 15 residues in the CDR3. Germline lookup yields CDR1 SQVTM and CDR2 ANQGSEA. The CDR3 reads CSVGHSWGMNTEAFF. The CDR3 DNA is TGCAGCGTCGGTCACAGTTGGGGGATGAACACTGAAGCTTTCTTT.

The chain uses TRBV7-9 and TRBJ1-1; 10 positions match TRBD1. V was pared by 1 base and J by 3 bases, with 2 bases of the junction left unmatched. In germline, CDR1 is SEHNR, CDR2 FQNEAQ (reference sequence). The CDR3 contains 15 residues. The CDR3 is CASSLGTGGYTEAFF. CDR3 DNA sequence: TGTGCCAGCAGCTTAGGGACAGGGGGATACACTGAAGCTTTCTTT.

This clonotype was observed a few times. This chain uses TRBV10-1 with TRBJ2-7; D is uncertain. The CDR3 runs 16 residues. The V gene lost 9 bases and the J gene lost 0 bases, with 21 bases spanning the gap. Germline CDR1 reads WNHNN; CDR2 reads SYGVQD (reference sequence). Here the CDR3 DNA reads TGCGCCAGAAGAAGTAGGTGGCGCACCTACTCCTACGAGCAGTACTTC. As protein: CARRSRWRTYSYEQYF.

This clonotype was counted between two and nine times. This rearrangement joins TRBV6-6 to TRBJ2-7, with no clear D. V was cut by 5 bases and J by 6 bases, with 8 bases left in between. This CDR3 spans 11 amino acids. The germline V gene encodes CDR1 MNHNY and CDR2 SVGAGI (reference sequence). The DNA of the CDR3 is TGTGCCAGCAGTATCCGCTCCGAGCAGTACTTC. This encodes CASSIRSEQYF.

In its sample, this clonotype was seen many times. The chain recombines TRBV27 with TRBJ1-2; D is unclear. This CDR3 has 11 amino acids. Germline V CDR1 and CDR2: MNHEY, SMNVEV (reference sequence). Trimming stripped 6 bases from V and 6 bases from J, with 8 bases between. The CDR3 region is CASRGEDGYTF. The CDR3 region has the DNA TGTGCCAGCAGAGGAGAGGATGGCTACACCTTC.

The table lists this clonotype with a few counts. The chain uses TRBV7-9 and TRBJ2-7; tentative D call: TRBD2 (5 bases). V was cut by 7 bases and J by 5 bases, with 18 bases left in between. The germline gives CDR1 SEHNR, CDR2 FQNEAQ (reference sequence). The CDR3 contains 14 residues. The CDR3 here is CASTPTPGGNEQYF. The CDR3 nucleotides are TGTGCCAGCACTCCAACTCCCGGAGGCAACGAGCAGTACTTC.

The chain links TRBV29-1 to TRBJ2-5; D could derive from TRBD1 or TRBD2 (5 bases each). Trimming cost V 2 bases and J 14 bases, with 12 bases left between them. Germline CDR1 reads SQVTM; CDR2 reads ANQGSEA. The CDR3 is made up of 10 amino acids. CDR3 loop: CSVEMGVVYF. The CDR3 coding sequence is TGCAGCGTTGAAATGGGGGTGGTATACTTC.

This clonotype has more than one count but fewer than ten. This chain links TRBV9 with TRBJ1-1; the match to TRBD1 covers 10 bases. This CDR3 spans 17 amino acids. Germline CDR1 and CDR2: SGDLS and YYNGEE. With 4 bases clipped from V and 5 bases from J, the junction kept 14 bases outside the gene matches. Here the CDR3 reads CASSPGTGTGEGTEAFF. The CDR3 DNA follows: TGTGCCAGCAGCCCCGGAACAGGGACAGGGGAAGGGACTGAAGCTTTCTTT.

The J gene is TRBJ1-2, the V gene TRBV15, with TRBD1 identical over 7 bases. Germline lookup yields CDR1 LNHNV and CDR2 YYDKDF (reference sequence). With 2 bases clipped from V and 4 bases from J, the junction kept 1 base outside the gene matches. This CDR3 spans 13 amino acids. CDR3 coding DNA: TGTGCCACCAGCAGACGACAGGGCTATGGCTACACCTTC. It is translated as CATSRRQGYGYTF.

This clonotype was observed at least ten times. The chain uses TRBV7-9 and TRBJ2-5, with a weak D call TRBD2 (6 bases). Trimming left V 5 bases short and J 3 bases short, with 10 bases between. The CDR3 is 13 residues long. Germline values: CDR1 SEHNR, CDR2 FQNEAQ (reference sequence). CDR3 loop: CASSLIAEETQYF. Here the CDR3 DNA reads TGTGCCAGCAGCCTCATAGCGGAAGAGACCCAGTACTTC.

The J gene is TRBJ1-4, the V gene TRBV15; 7 bases line up with TRBD1. The germline CDR1 and CDR2 sequences are LNHNV and YYDKDF (reference sequence). V shed 4 bases and J 10 bases; nucleotides not matched to a gene: 12. This CDR3 has 15 residues. The CDR3 DNA reads TGTGCCACCAGCACACCTCGGGCAGGGGGAGGAAAACTGTTTTTT. Amino acids: CATSTPRAGGGKLFF.

The CDR3 spells CASSPTAGTNEKLFF. The CDR3 coding sequence is TGTGCCAGCAGCCCCACAGCGGGCACTAATGAAAAACTGTTTTTT. This rearrangement joins TRBV9 to TRBJ1-4; D remains ambiguous. Germline V gives CDR1 SGDLS, CDR2 YYNGEE. The CDR3 totals 15 residues. The V end was cut by 4 bases, the J end by 2 bases, with 12 bases between.

The V gene is TRBV10-3, the J gene TRBJ2-5, with TRBD2 identical over 9 bases. Unmatched junction bases numbered 6, after V lost 2 bases and J lost 5 bases. Per the germline V gene, CDR1 is ENHRY and CDR2 is SYGVKD. CDR3 size: 15 residues. The CDR3 DNA sequence: TGTGCCATCAGTGAGCCTGGCGGGGGGGGTGAGACCCAGTACTTC. As protein: CAISEPGGGGETQYF.

The chain uses TRBV5-1 and TRBJ2-5; TRBD2 matches at 11 bases. The CDR3 contains 14 residues. The V segment lost 2 bases and the J segment 5 bases; nucleotides outside the gene matches: 2. Germline-derived CDR1 and CDR2 are SGHRS and YFSETQ. CDR3 coding DNA: TGCGCCAGCAGCTTACTAGCGGGGGATGAGACCCAGTACTTC. It encodes CASSLLAGDETQYF. The full variable domain, its missing parts supplied by reference TRBV5-1 and TRBJ2-5, is KAGVTQTPRYLIKTRGQQVTLSCSPISGHRSVSWYQQTPGQGLQFLFEYFSETQRNKGNFPGRFSGRQFSNSRSEMNVSTLELGDSALYLCASSLLAGDETQYFGPGTRLLVL.

The chain has TRBV7-9 and TRBJ2-5; 8 bases are a match to TRBD2. Trimming removed 2 bases from V and 5 bases from J; junction bases left unmatched: 7. The germline CDR1 and CDR2 sequences are SEHNR and FQNEAQ (reference sequence). CDR3 size: 15 residues. The CDR3 protein is CASSLIAGGAETQYF. The DNA for the CDR3 is TGTGCCAGCAGCTTAATAGCCGGGGGGGCGGAGACCCAGTACTTC.

This clonotype turned up a few times. One junction end does not reproduce the germline sequence, and a read error may be involved. The chain employs TRBV7-9 and TRBJ2-6; D not certain. The CDR3 consists of 9 residues. CDR1 is SEHNR, CDR2 FQNEAQ, per germline (reference sequence). In DNA, the CDR3 is TGTGCCAGCTCCAATGTCCTGACTTTC. Encoded protein: CASSNVLTF.

J is TRBJ2-3 and V is TRBV7-2; 11 positions match TRBD2. The V segment lost 5 bases and the J segment 6 bases; nucleotides outside the gene matches: 7. The CDR3 extends over 15 amino acids. The germline V gene encodes CDR1 SGHTA and CDR2 FQGNSA. In DNA, the CDR3 is TGTGCCAGCAGCGGTAGCGGGGGGGCCCCGGATACGCAGTATTTT. Protein sequence: CASSGSGGAPDTQYF. Full variable domain (missing parts from reference TRBV7-2 and TRBJ2-3): GAGVSQSPSNKVTEKGKDVELRCDPISGHTALYWYRQSLGQGLEFLIYFQGNSAPDKSGLPSDRFSAERTGGSVSTLTIQRTQQEDSAVYLCASSGSGGAPDTQYFGPGTRLTVL.

This clonotype was picked up many times. This chain uses TRBV10-3 with TRBJ1-1; D is unclear. V was pared by 3 bases and J by 1 base, with 6 bases between. This CDR3 is 13 amino acids long. Germline CDR1 and CDR2: ENHRY and SYGVKD. The CDR3 spells CAISEFENTEAFF. The CDR3 DNA reads as TGTGCCATCAGTGAATTTGAGAACACTGAAGCTTTCTTT.

The chain links TRBV20-1 to TRBJ2-3; D unresolved. CDR1 is DFQATT and CDR2 is SNEGSKA in the germline V gene (reference sequence). Trimming took off 6 bases at V and 0 bases at J, with 7 bases between the two ends. The CDR3 totals 12 residues. DNA of the CDR3: TGCAGTGCCCCCAGAAGCACAGATACGCAGTATTTT. Protein: CSAPRSTDTQYF.

The genes are TRBV2 and TRBJ2-6, with 9 bases identical to TRBD1. Looked up from germline, CDR1 is SNHLY and CDR2 is FYNNEI. Losses at the gene ends were 5 bases for V and 0 bases for J; bases not matched to a gene: 5. The CDR3 consists of 17 residues. Here the CDR3 DNA reads TGTGCCAGCAGTCCCGGGACAGGGTACTCTGGGGCCAACGTCCTGACTTTC. Its translation is CASSPGTGYSGANVLTF.

This chain joins TRBV15 and TRBJ1-4, with D possibly TRBD1 on 6 matching bases. CDR3 length: 14 residues. Trimming took 7 bases from V and 8 from J, leaving 17 bases between them. Germline assignment: CDR1 LNHNV and CDR2 YYDKDF (reference sequence). The CDR3 here is CATTAGAIEEKLFF. CDR3 DNA: TGTGCCACCACGGCAGGGGCCATCGAGGAAAAACTGTTTTTT.

In this sample, this clonotype turned up many times. The chain employs TRBV10-1 and TRBJ1-5, with a possible D match to TRBD1 (5 bases). Germline V lookup: CDR1 WNHNN, CDR2 SYGVQD (reference sequence). Trimming stripped 11 bases from V and 2 bases from J, with 19 bases between. The CDR3 consists of 15 residues. DNA of the CDR3: TGCGCCGACCCGGGCGGGGAACAGGGCAATCAGCCCCAGCATTTT. Translating it yields CADPGGEQGNQPQHF.

The table lists this clonotype with many counts. J is TRBJ2-5 and V is TRBV7-9; tentative D call: TRBD1 (5 bases). V was shortened by 5 bases and J by 6 bases, with 16 bases between the two germline ends. The CDR3 runs to 14 residues. Germline V gene lookup returns CDR1 SEHNR and CDR2 FQNEAQ (reference sequence). As DNA, the CDR3 is TGTGCCAGCAGCACGTGGAAGGGGCTACAGACCCAGTACTTC. Residues: CASSTWKGLQTQYF.